This T cell receptor (beta chain) was documented in a study of graft-versus-host responses after intestinal transplantation. Generated by immunoSEQ multiplex PCR, the TCRdb table keeps only in-frame clones and is missing some. The table records more than 13,000 clones, 70% of them present only once. V was trimmed by 6 bases and J by 2 bases, leaving 6 bases between them. CDR3 size: 11 residues. Germline-derived CDR1 and CDR2 are SQVTM and ANQGSEA. Lymphocytes from graft epithelium and lamina propria were isolated. The chain is built from TRBV29-1 and TRBJ2-3; D ambiguous. This clonotype was obtained from a human patient who received an intestinal transplant, so some T cells may come from the graft donor. The sample was ileum tissue, taken about 680 days after intestinal transplantation. Here the CDR3 reads CSVDTTDTQYF. The CDR3 DNA sequence: TGCAGCGTCGATACCACAGATACGCAGTATTTT.